The 7 T cell receptor beta chains below were found in one sample sequenced in a study of chemoradiotherapy in HPV16-positive cancers. Using immunoSEQ multiplex PCR, the repertoire was profiled, and TCRdb retains in-frame clones only, with some absent. The table has some 19,000 clones, more than 70% seen once. The material sequenced was blood, taken from a patient who underwent chemoradiotherapy. These receptors were obtained from a human donor with HPV-associated anogenital cancer.

The rearrangement joins TRBV5-6 to TRBJ1-1; 8 bases are a match to TRBD1. The CDR3 has 14 amino acids. CDR1 SGHDT and CDR2 YYEEEE come from the germline V gene. The V gene end was trimmed by 3 bases and the J gene end by 1 base; junction bases not matched to a gene: 2. The DNA for the CDR3 is TGTGCCAGCAGCTGGGGGACAGGGAACACTGAAGCTTTCTTT. This codes for CASSWGTGNTEAFF.

The chain uses TRBV11-2 and TRBJ1-6; D ambiguous. Germline assignment: CDR1 SGHAT and CDR2 FQNNGV. Trimming stripped 3 bases from V and 10 bases from J, with 4 bases between. This CDR3 has 11 residues. Here the CDR3 reads CASSFDSPLHF. The CDR3 DNA follows: TGTGCCAGCAGCTTTGACTCACCCCTCCACTTT.

CDR3 nucleotide sequence: TGTGCCAGCAGCGCACTGGGACAGGTGAACACTGAAGCTTTCTTT. It is translated as CASSALGQVNTEAFF. V usage is TRBV9 and J usage is TRBJ1-1, with 8 bases lining up with TRBD1. The V and J ends lost 3 bases and 0 bases, in that order; junction bases with no gene match: 4. The CDR3 extends over 15 amino acids. Germline V gene data show CDR1 as SGDLS and CDR2 as YYNGEE.

The V gene is TRBV10-3, the J gene TRBJ1-4; 10 bases agree with TRBD1. The junction had 11 bases not matched to a gene; V was cut back by 0 bases and J by 4 bases. The CDR3 covers 19 residues. Germline assignment: CDR1 ENHRY and CDR2 SYGVKD. CDR3 DNA sequence: TGTGCCATCAGTGAGTCTAATCCGGGACAGGGGAGTATTAATGAAAAACTGTTTTTT. Translation gives CAISESNPGQGSINEKLFF.

This clone was seen once. The genes are TRBV18 and TRBJ1-2; 8 bases fit TRBD1. Trimming took 7 bases from V and 4 from J; bases not matched to a gene: 14. Germline CDR1 and CDR2: KGHSH and LQKENI. The CDR3 is 16 residues long. The CDR3 DNA reads TGTGCCAGCTTCTCACCGTTGGACAGGGCGATCTATGGCTACACCTTC. Protein product: CASFSPLDRAIYGYTF. Combining the CDR3 with reference TRBV18 and TRBJ1-2 gives the whole variable domain NAGVMQNPRHLVRRRGQEARLRCSPMKGHSHVYWYRQLPEEGLKFMVYLQKENIIDESGMPKERFSAEFPKEGPSILRIQQVVRGDSAAYFCASFSPLDRAIYGYTFGSGTRLTVV.

In nucleotides, the CDR3 is TGTGCCAGCAGGGCGGGTCGGCTCTCCTATGGCTACACCTTC. Its protein is CASRAGRLSYGYTF. The chain carries TRBV28 and TRBJ1-2, with D unclear. V was pared by 6 bases and J by 4 bases, with 15 bases between. The CDR3 consists of 14 residues. Germline CDR1 MDHEN, CDR2 SYDVKM.

The chain couples TRBV27 to TRBJ1-1, with D hard to call. V lost 0 bases and J lost 0, with 2 bases in between. CDR3 length: 13 residues. Germline V gene data show CDR1 as MNHEY and CDR2 as SMNVEV (reference sequence). This chain's CDR3 is CASSLSVNTEAFF. For the CDR3, the DNA is TGTGCCAGCAGTTTATCGGTGAACACTGAAGCTTTCTTT.